Shown below are 12 T cell receptor beta chains from a single sample sequenced in a study of blood T cell repertoires in COVID-19. Assay: immunoSEQ multiplex PCR; the TCRdb copy retains only in-frame clones and omits some. The table records tens of thousands of clones, around 80% of them present only once. Specimen: peripheral blood. All receptors come from a man between 60 and 75 years old with active or convalescent COVID-19.

The rearrangement uses TRBV10-1 and TRBJ1-2; unclear D gene. Germline V gives CDR1 WNHNN, CDR2 SYGVQD (reference sequence). Trimming left V 3 bases short and J 3 bases short, with 14 bases between. The CDR3 runs to 15 residues. In DNA form, the CDR3 reads TGCGCCAGCAGTGACCCCAAGACGGACTACTATGGCTACACCTTC. Amino acids: CASSDPKTDYYGYTF.

The rearrangement links TRBV7-7 to TRBJ1-3, with D possibly matching TRBD1 (6 bases). The CDR3 spans 13 residues. From germline, CDR1 is SSHAT and CDR2 FNYEAQ (reference sequence). Trimming stripped 5 bases from V and 4 bases from J, with 9 bases between. The CDR3 DNA sequence: TGTGCCAGCAGCCCAGGGGCAGGAAACACCATATATTTT. Protein sequence: CASSPGAGNTIYF.

The J gene is TRBJ2-5, the V gene TRBV4-2; 13 bases align to TRBD2. This CDR3 is 16 amino acids long. CDR1 and CDR2 from the germline V gene are LGHNA and YNFKEQ. Trimming at V came to 3 bases and at J to 4 bases, leaving 5 bases not matched to a gene. The CDR3 region is CASSQKGLAGLETQYF. CDR3 bases: TGTGCCAGCAGCCAGAAGGGACTAGCGGGGCTAGAGACCCAGTACTTC.

This clone is a singleton in its sample. The chain couples TRBV5-1 to TRBJ2-2; tentative D call: TRBD1 (6 bases). The CDR3 has 13 amino acids. The germline V gene encodes CDR1 SGHRS and CDR2 YFSETQ. Trimming removed 4 bases at V and 7 bases at J, with 11 bases between. CDR3 nucleotide sequence: TGCGCCAGCAGCCCCGGGACACTCGGGGAGCTGTTTTTT. This encodes CASSPGTLGELFF.

The rearrangement joins TRBV6-5 to TRBJ2-7; TRBD1 agrees at 7 bases. Trimming at V came to 7 bases and at J to 5 bases, leaving 11 bases not matched to a gene. Germline V gene lookup returns CDR1 MNHEY and CDR2 SVGAGI. The CDR3 loop spans 14 amino acids. The CDR3 DNA follows: TGTGCCAGCACCCACCCGGACAGGAAAGACGAGCAGTACTTC. Translating gives CASTHPDRKDEQYF.

The CDR3 sequence is CASSQGATDTQYF. The CDR3 DNA reads as TGTGCCAGCAGCCAAGGGGCCACAGATACGCAGTATTTT. V is TRBV3-1 (or the pseudogene TRBV3-2) and J is TRBJ2-3; D is ambiguous. The germline V and J ends were trimmed by 1 base and 2 bases, with 4 bases remaining between them. The germline V gene has CDR1 LGHDT and CDR2 YNNKEL (reference sequence). The CDR3 runs 13 residues.

The rearrangement links TRBV29-1 to TRBJ1-4; D not resolved. The V and J ends lost 6 bases and 8 bases respectively, with 16 bases between them. The CDR3 consists of 13 residues. Germline V gives CDR1 SQVTM, CDR2 ANQGSEA. The CDR3 sequence: CSVAREAGEKLFF. The CDR3 nucleotides read TGCAGCGTCGCGAGGGAGGCCGGGGAAAAACTGTTTTTT.

J is TRBJ1-5 and V is TRBV2; D uncertain. Trimming removed 8 bases at V and 2 bases at J, with 13 bases between. The CDR3 covers 14 residues. Germline CDR1 SNHLY, CDR2 FYNNEI. Here the CDR3 reads CASVRNGGNQPQHF. DNA of the CDR3: TGTGCCAGCGTTCGTAACGGTGGCAATCAGCCCCAGCATTTT.

The chain carries TRBV6-6 and TRBJ2-3; D is perhaps TRBD2 (6 bases). The CDR3 consists of 15 residues. The germline CDR1 and CDR2 sequences are MNHNY and SVGAGI (reference sequence). V lost 2 bases and J 3 bases, leaving 12 bases between the germline ends. CDR3 bases: TGTGCCAGCAGTTACCCCGGAGGGACTACAGATACGCAGTATTTT. This translates into CASSYPGGTTDTQYF.

The CDR3 is CASSFWAGSNEKLFF. The DNA of the CDR3 is TGCGCCAGCAGCTTCTGGGCAGGATCTAATGAAAAACTGTTTTTT. The gene calls are TRBV5-1 and TRBJ1-4, with D hard to call. Germline V CDR1 and CDR2: SGHRS, YFSETQ. The CDR3 has 15 amino acids. The V and J ends lost 2 bases and 3 bases respectively, with 11 bases between them.

The chain carries TRBV7-2 and TRBJ2-3; TRBD1 agrees at 7 bases. The CDR3 sequence is 17 residues long. V gave up 1 base and J gave up 0 bases; unmatched junction bases: 7. Germline V gene lookup returns CDR1 SGHTA and CDR2 FQGNSA. CDR3: CASSLGYGTASTDTQYF. In nucleotides, the CDR3 is TGTGCCAGCAGCTTAGGATACGGGACAGCCAGCACAGATACGCAGTATTTT.

The chain links TRBV7-2 to TRBJ2-5; 11 positions match TRBD2. The ends lost 5 bases at V and 9 bases at J; junction bases unmatched: 14. The CDR3 has 16 residues. The germline CDR1 and CDR2 sequences are SGHTA and FQGNSA. For the CDR3, the DNA is TGTGCCAGCAGCCGTTTACTAGCGGGGGAGGTTTTGTCCCAGTACTTC. Its translation: CASSRLLAGEVLSQYF. The full variable domain, with the rest looked up from reference TRBV7-2 and TRBJ2-5, is GAGVSQSPSNKVTEKGKDVELRCDPISGHTALYWYRQSLGQGLEFLIYFQGNSAPDKSGLPSDRFSAERTGGSVSTLTIQRTQQEDSAVYLCASSRLLAGEVLSQYFGPGTRLLVL.